This TCR beta chain was recorded in a study of beta chain features in type 1 diabetes. Blood was collected once per donor into heparin, averaging about 110 mL. Turning to this clone: Antigen: not known.

Study-wide results and limits: Researchers caution that PCR might favor shorter templates, equally among patients and controls.

What was sequenced were expressed TCRB transcripts, since all of the isolated RNA had been reverse transcribed. Profiling relied on immunoSEQ multiplex PCR, and the TCRdb table lists in-frame clones only, not all of them. The sample includes nearly 350,000 clones, 6.5% to 10% of them seen just once. Germline V gene data show CDR1 as SNHLY and CDR2 as FYNNEI. After removal of 4 bases from V and 6 bases from J, the junction contained 6 bases not matched to a gene. There are 14 residues in the CDR3. Sequencing was carried out using central memory CD4+ T cells from blood. The receptor comes from a woman younger than 35 in good health. The gene calls are TRBV2 and TRBJ2-1, with TRBD2 matching 7 bases. This CDR3 reads CASSGKRTSNEQFF. The CDR3 DNA reads TGTGCCAGCAGTGGAAAGCGGACTAGCAATGAGCAGTTCTTC.